What follows are 8 T cell receptor beta chains derived from one specimen sequenced in a study of cytomegalovirus exposure and HLA in healthy donors. PCR was performed using 60 Vbeta and 13 Jbeta primers. Here immunoSEQ multiplex PCR was the method, and the copy in TCRdb shows in-frame clones only, minus some. The sample contains approximately 110,000 clones, around 76% of which appear only once. The sample was PBMCs. These receptors were obtained from a man aged 40-50 years in good health and CMV-seropositive.

The chain carries TRBV27 and TRBJ1-5; no clear D. The CDR3 is 14 amino acids. The V end lost 6 bases, the J end lost 0 bases, and 9 bases lay between the germline ends. Germline V gene data show CDR1 as MNHEY and CDR2 as SMNVEV (reference sequence). CDR3 region: CASRDLYSNQPQHF. CDR3 sequence (DNA): TGTGCCAGCAGGGACTTGTATAGCAATCAGCCCCAGCATTTT.

The genes are TRBV5-4 and TRBJ2-3; TRBD2 is a possible D gene (6 bases). The CDR3 consists of 15 residues. V gave up 4 bases and J gave up 0 bases, with 12 bases separating them. Per the germline V gene, CDR1 is SGHNT and CDR2 is YYREEE (reference sequence). Here the CDR3 reads CASSPGGYSTDTQYF. Here the CDR3 DNA reads TGTGCCAGCAGCCCCGGGGGATATAGCACAGATACGCAGTATTTT.

The chain couples TRBV6-5 to TRBJ1-2, with 7 bases that match TRBD1. The CDR3 spans 15 residues. Germline V gives CDR1 MNHEY, CDR2 SVGAGI. The V segment lost 2 bases and the J segment 2 bases; nucleotides outside the gene matches: 5. CDR3 region: CASSYPDRANYGYTF. The CDR3 DNA sequence: TGTGCCAGCAGTTACCCAGACAGGGCAAACTATGGCTACACCTTC.

The CDR3 sequence: CASSFGTVADTQYF. In DNA form, the CDR3 reads TGTGCCAGCAGCTTCGGGACAGTAGCCGATACGCAGTATTTT. V and J are TRBV7-6 and TRBJ2-3; 7 bases align to TRBD1. With 3 bases clipped from V and 6 bases from J, the junction kept 6 bases outside the gene matches. The germline V gene has CDR1 SGHVS and CDR2 FNYEAQ. The CDR3 has 14 residues.

This clone was detected only a few times. The chain employs TRBV28 and TRBJ2-5; TRBD1 matches at 8 bases. CDR3 length: 14 residues. V lost 6 bases to trimming and J lost 4 bases; unmatched junction nucleotides: 7. Germline CDR1 MDHEN, CDR2 SYDVKM. The CDR3 here is CASSPRTGRETQYF. CDR3 in DNA: TGTGCCAGCAGCCCAAGGACAGGGAGAGAGACCCAGTACTTC.

CDR3 bases: TGTGCCAGCAGTGAAGCCCGGGACAGGGGTTGGGACGAGCAGTACTTC. Encoded protein: CASSEARDRGWDEQYF. The chain is built from TRBV6-1 and TRBJ2-7; the match to TRBD1 covers 10 bases. The CDR3 sequence is 16 residues long. The germline V gene encodes CDR1 MNHNS and CDR2 SASEGT. After removal of 0 bases from V and 5 bases from J, the junction contained 7 bases not matched to a gene.

The chain combines TRBV2 with TRBJ1-2, with a possible D match to TRBD1 (6 bases). Germline CDR1 reads SNHLY; CDR2 reads FYNNEI. The CDR3 sequence is 14 residues long. Trimming shortened V by 5 bases and J by 3 bases, and 13 bases separated the two germline ends. CDR3 residues: CASSRDIGDYGYTF. CDR3 DNA sequence: TGTGCCAGCAGTAGGGACATAGGGGACTATGGCTACACCTTC.

Regarding this clone: At one of its ends the junction is not consistent with the germline gene, which may arise from a read error. This sequence joins TRBV7-9 and TRBJ2-4, with D perhaps matching TRBD1 (6 bases). CDR3 length: 14 residues. From germline, CDR1 is SEHNR and CDR2 FQNEAQ (reference sequence). CDR3 sequence: CASRRGGGENSQYF. DNA of the CDR3: TGTGCCAGCCGACGAGGGGGTGGGGAAAACAGTCAGTACTTC.